These 14 T cell receptor beta chains share one sample of origin, sequenced in a study of blood T cell dynamics during melanoma immunotherapy (dated by TCRdb to between 2020 and 2021). The time point tag for this specimen amounts to: week 3, after first cycle of checkpoint inhibitor. The library came from the immunoSEQ multiplex PCR assay. Drawn from immuneACCESS, this table holds only the in-frame rearrangements with V and J called that TCRdb kept. Clones are partly lost; checked studies trace under half to an unresolved V gene and leave the rest unexplained. Across this sample there are about 19,000 clones, with 87% seen only once. The leading ten clones occupy about 8% of the sample. Sequencing used blood, obtained from a patient treated with checkpoint blockade. The receptor set was obtained from a human donor with melanoma.

In this sample, this clone turned up a few times. The chain links TRBV4-2 to TRBJ2-7, with TRBD2 as a possible D gene (5 bases). Deletions cut 5 bases from V and 2 bases from J, with 10 bases between. This CDR3 has 13 residues. Per germline, CDR1 LGHNA and CDR2 YNFKEQ. DNA of the CDR3: TGTGCCAGCAGCAGAGGACTGACCTACGAGCAGTACTTC. It yields the protein CASSRGLTYEQYF.

The J gene is TRBJ1-5, the V gene TRBV19; 8 bases map to TRBD1. The CDR3 has 15 amino acids. V lost 3 bases to trimming and J lost 2 bases; unmatched junction nucleotides: 3. Germline lookup yields CDR1 LNHDA and CDR2 SQIVND (reference sequence). In nucleotides, the CDR3 is TGTGCCAGTAGTATCCAGGGGGCGGGCAATCAGCCCCAGCATTTT. Amino acid sequence: CASSIQGAGNQPQHF.

CDR3 sequence reads: CASSSGPIQNTEAFF. The CDR3 DNA follows: TGTGCCAGCAGCTCGGGACCGATTCAGAACACTGAAGCTTTCTTT. This chain links TRBV7-3 with TRBJ1-1; possible D gene TRBD1, 5 bases. V lost 4 bases and J 1 base, leaving 13 bases between the germline ends. Germline V gives CDR1 SGHTA, CDR2 FQGTGA. CDR3 length: 15 amino acids.

This chain links TRBV15 with TRBJ2-3; a possible D gene is TRBD1 (5 bases). This CDR3 has 16 residues. V was cut by 0 bases and J by 2 bases, with 12 bases left in between. From germline, CDR1 is LNHNV and CDR2 YYDKDF (reference sequence). The chain's CDR3 is CATSRDLGAITDTQYF. In DNA form, the CDR3 reads TGTGCCACCAGCAGAGATCTAGGGGCCATCACAGATACGCAGTATTTT.

The J gene is TRBJ2-2, the V gene TRBV18, with 7 bases fitting TRBD1. The germline V gene encodes CDR1 KGHSH and CDR2 LQKENI. This CDR3 spans 15 amino acids. The V and J ends lost 5 bases and 5 bases, in that order; junction bases with no gene match: 8. Written as DNA, the CDR3 is TGTGCCAGCTCAGAGAGGACAGGCGGGACCGGGGAGCTGTTTTTT. It codes for CASSERTGGTGELFF.

The chain joins TRBV6-4 to TRBJ1-1; D ambiguous. Deletions cut 3 bases from V and 7 bases from J, with 18 bases between. CDR1 is MRHNA, CDR2 SNTAGT, per germline. The CDR3 extends over 15 amino acids. Written as DNA, the CDR3 is TGTGCCAGCAGTGAGTCAGTTGAGGCGTCGTTTGAAGCTTTCTTT. It translates to CASSESVEASFEAFF.

About this clone: At one end, the junction sequence differs from germline, possibly due to a read error. The sample contains more than one DNA sequence encoding this CDR3. V usage is TRBV7-8 and J usage is TRBJ2-7, with 11 bases lining up with TRBD2. Germline lookup yields CDR1 SGHVS and CDR2 FQNEAQ. This CDR3 contains 16 residues. This CDR3 is CASTRRVTSGINEQYF. The CDR3 region has the DNA TGCGCCAGCACCCGACGAGTGACTAGCGGGATTAACGAGCAGTACTTC.

The rearrangement links TRBV4-2 to TRBJ2-7; 11 bases are a match to TRBD2. V lost 0 bases, J lost 1 base, and 2 bases stayed unmatched. CDR1 is LGHNA and CDR2 is YNFKEQ in the germline V gene. The CDR3 contains 16 residues. The CDR3 sequence is CASSQDGTSGSYEQYF. In nucleotides, the CDR3 is TGTGCCAGCAGCCAAGATGGGACTAGCGGATCCTACGAGCAGTACTTC.

The rearrangement joins TRBV5-6 to TRBJ1-4; maybe TRBD1 (6 bases). Trimming stripped 4 bases from V and 3 bases from J, with 13 bases between. CDR3 size: 15 residues. Germline-derived CDR1 and CDR2 are SGHDT and YYEEEE. In DNA, the CDR3 is TGTGCCAGCAGCCTCCCAGGGGAGGCTAATGAAAAACTGTTTTTT. It translates to CASSLPGEANEKLFF.

V gene TRBV4-2 combines with J gene TRBJ2-1, with D possibly being TRBD2 (6 bases). V was clipped by 1 base and J by 9 bases, with 13 bases between them. This CDR3 region has 14 residues. The germline CDR1 and CDR2 sequences are LGHNA and YNFKEQ. The CDR3 reads CASSQGRARGEQFF. In nucleotides, the CDR3 is TGTGCCAGCAGCCAAGGACGCGCGCGGGGTGAGCAGTTCTTC.

The rearrangement uses TRBV11-2 and TRBJ2-1; no clear D. The length of the CDR3 is 14 residues. Germline V gene sequence: CDR1 SGHAT, CDR2 FQNNGV. Trimming left V 4 bases short and J 6 bases short, with 13 bases between. The CDR3 DNA follows: TGTGCCAGCAGCTGGAACGGGCAATTCAATGAGCAGTTCTTC. It is translated as CASSWNGQFNEQFF.

This rearrangement joins TRBV4-2 to TRBJ1-1; a weak D match, TRBD1 (6 bases). CDR1 is LGHNA, CDR2 YNFKEQ, per germline. The ends were cut back, 1 base at V and 1 base at J, with 13 bases in the middle. CDR3 length: 16 residues. The CDR3 region is CASSQVTGMRNTEAFF. The CDR3 DNA sequence: TGTGCCAGCAGCCAAGTTACAGGGATGAGGAACACTGAAGCTTTCTTT.

The chain uses TRBV15 and TRBJ1-5, with TRBD1 identical over 7 bases. Germline assignment: CDR1 LNHNV and CDR2 YYDKDF (reference sequence). The V segment lost 1 base and the J segment 3 bases; nucleotides outside the gene matches: 15. This CDR3 has 19 amino acids. CDR3 loop: CATSRAYIPGQSFNQPQHF. CDR3 coding DNA: TGTGCCACCAGCAGAGCTTATATCCCGGGACAGAGCTTCAATCAGCCCCAGCATTTT.

This chain links TRBV18 with TRBJ1-2, with 7 bases fitting TRBD1. Trimming cost V 2 bases and J 4 bases; bases outside gene matches: 7. The germline V gene encodes CDR1 KGHSH and CDR2 LQKENI. The CDR3 totals 15 residues. CDR3 residues: CASSPTGEGRYGYTF. In DNA, the CDR3 is TGTGCCAGCTCACCAACAGGGGAGGGACGCTATGGCTACACCTTC. The variable domain in full, with the rest retrieved from reference TRBV18 and TRBJ1-2, is NAGVMQNPRHLVRRRGQEARLRCSPMKGHSHVYWYRQLPEEGLKFMVYLQKENIIDESGMPKERFSAEFPKEGPSILRIQQVVRGDSAAYFCASSPTGEGRYGYTFGSGTRLTVV.